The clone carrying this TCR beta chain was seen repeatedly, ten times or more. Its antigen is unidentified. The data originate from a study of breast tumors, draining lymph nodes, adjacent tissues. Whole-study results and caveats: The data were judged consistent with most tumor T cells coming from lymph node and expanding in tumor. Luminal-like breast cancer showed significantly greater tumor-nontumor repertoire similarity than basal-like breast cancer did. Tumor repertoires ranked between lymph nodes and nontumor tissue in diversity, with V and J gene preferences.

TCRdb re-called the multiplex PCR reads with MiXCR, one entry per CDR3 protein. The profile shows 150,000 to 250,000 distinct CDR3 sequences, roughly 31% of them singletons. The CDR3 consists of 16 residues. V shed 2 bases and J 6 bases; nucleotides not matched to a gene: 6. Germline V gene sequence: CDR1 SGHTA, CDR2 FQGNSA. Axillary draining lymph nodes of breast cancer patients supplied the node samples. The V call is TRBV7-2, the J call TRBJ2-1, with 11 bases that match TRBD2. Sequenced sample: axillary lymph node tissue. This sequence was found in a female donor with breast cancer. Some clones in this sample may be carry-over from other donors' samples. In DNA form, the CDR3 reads TGTGCCAGCAGCTTAATGAAACTAGCGGGAGTCAATGAGCAGTTCTTC. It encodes CASSLMKLAGVNEQFF.